This T cell receptor beta chain derives from a study of blood T cell repertoires in COVID-19. Background on the study: Material from acute and convalescent COVID-19 was sourced from the United States, Italy and Spain.

From germline, CDR1 is MDHEN and CDR2 SYDVKM. With 7 bases clipped from V and 9 bases from J, the junction kept 11 bases outside the gene matches. This CDR3 comprises 15 residues. Libraries were prepared by immunoSEQ multiplex PCR; TCRdb keeps only in-frame clonotypes and omits some of them. The sample shows under 500,000 clones, 75% to 90% of them seen only once. The sample consisted of peripheral blood. The chain recombines TRBV28 with TRBJ2-1; 11 bases fit TRBD2. The receptor was isolated from a woman under 40 with acute or convalescent COVID-19. CDR3 in DNA: TGTGCCAGCACCGGACGGCTAGCGGGGGGTACTGAGCAGTTCTTC. As protein: CASTGRLAGGTEQFF.